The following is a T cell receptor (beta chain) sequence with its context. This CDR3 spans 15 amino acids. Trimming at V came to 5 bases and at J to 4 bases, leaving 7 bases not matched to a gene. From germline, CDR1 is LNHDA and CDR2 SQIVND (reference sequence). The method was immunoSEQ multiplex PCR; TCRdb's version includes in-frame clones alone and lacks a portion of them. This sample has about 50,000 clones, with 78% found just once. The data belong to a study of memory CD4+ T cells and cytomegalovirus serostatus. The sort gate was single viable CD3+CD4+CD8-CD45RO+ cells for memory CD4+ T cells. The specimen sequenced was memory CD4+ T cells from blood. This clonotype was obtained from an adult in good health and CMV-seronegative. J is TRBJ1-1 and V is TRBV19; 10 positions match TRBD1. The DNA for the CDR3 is TGTGCCAGTAGTGGACAGGGGGGCAGGAGCACTGAAGCTTTCTTT. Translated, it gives CASSGQGGRSTEAFF.